Sequencing of this T cell receptor (beta chain) was carried out in a study of blood T cell repertoires in COVID-19. Study context: COVID-19 samples, acute and convalescent, were from the United States, Italy and Spain. Sources were T cells, B-cell-depleted T cells, or PBMCs; the material itself was cDNA or gDNA.

Original methodology: Estimates of nucleated cell counts were drawn from the amplification of reference gene primers. The method was immunoSEQ multiplex PCR; TCRdb's version includes in-frame clones alone and lacks a portion of them. V and J calls and clone size are those listed in that table; D and trimming were worked out from the DNA. Here the sample spans about 87,000 clones, about 87% being singletons. This clone was seen once. The TCR was taken from a man aged 35-49 years with acute or convalescent COVID-19. Source material: peripheral blood.

This CDR3 is CASIDRRGGGYTF. The CDR3 DNA reads TGTGCCAGCATCGACCGGCGGGGGGGTGGCTACACCTTC. The V and J genes are TRBV19 and TRBJ1-2; the D gene is possibly TRBD1 (5 bases). Between the trimmed V and J ends, which lost 9 bases and 7 bases, there was a span of 18 bases. CDR3 length: 13 amino acids. The V gene's germline CDR1 is LNHDA and CDR2 SQIVND (reference sequence).